Each of the 21 T cell receptor beta chains below was sequenced from the same sample in a study of cytomegalovirus exposure and HLA in healthy donors (dated 2017 in TCRdb). Library generation was performed with the immunoSEQ multiplex PCR assay. For the multiplex PCR, a mixture combining 60 forward primers for TCR Vbeta segments and 13 reverse primers for TCR Jbeta segments was used. Not all clones reach the TCRdb copy of this immuneACCESS table, which keeps in-frame sequences only. Checked studies attribute under half of the gap to unresolved V genes and leave the rest unexplained. This sample gives some 180,000 clones in total; about 81% of them show up just once. The ten largest clones add up to less than 2% of the sample. The sequenced material came from PBMCs. These receptors were taken from a man aged 35 to 55 in good health and CMV-seronegative.

This clone was detected only once. The V call is TRBV4-3, the J call TRBJ1-6, with D uncertain. Trimming took 1 base from V and 7 from J, leaving 14 bases between them. The CDR3 contains 16 residues. From germline, CDR1 is LGHNA and CDR2 YSLEER. The CDR3 DNA is TGCGCCAGCAGCCAAGCCTTGGCGGAATTGAATTCACCCCTCCACTTT. Its protein product is CASSQALAELNSPLHF.

The chain is built from TRBV5-1 and TRBJ2-3; 8 bases map to TRBD2. The CDR3 length is 14 residues. Per the germline V gene, CDR1 is SGHRS and CDR2 is YFSETQ. Unmatched junction bases numbered 8, after V lost 7 bases and J lost 4 bases. The CDR3 loop is CASSGGGWSDTQYF. In DNA, the CDR3 is TGCGCCAGCTCAGGCGGGGGGTGGTCAGATACGCAGTATTTT. The full variable domain, rest sourced from reference TRBV5-1 and TRBJ2-3, is KAGVTQTPRYLIKTRGQQVTLSCSPISGHRSVSWYQQTPGQGLQFLFEYFSETQRNKGNFPGRFSGRQFSNSRSEMNVSTLELGDSALYLCASSGGGWSDTQYFGPGTRLTVL.

A few counts support this clone. V and J are TRBV5-1 and TRBJ1-1; D not resolved. The CDR3 has 16 amino acids. Between the trimmed V and J ends, which lost 4 bases and 2 bases, there was a span of 18 bases. The germline V gene encodes CDR1 SGHRS and CDR2 YFSETQ. CDR3 residues: CASSPPVAGSNTEAFF. As DNA, the CDR3 is TGCGCCAGCAGCCCCCCAGTGGCGGGTTCTAACACTGAAGCTTTCTTT.

The gene calls are TRBV7-2 and TRBJ2-6; D is unclear. With 5 bases removed from V and 0 bases from J, the gap between germline ends came to 14 bases. Germline-derived CDR1 and CDR2 are SGHTA and FQGNSA. The CDR3 sequence is 17 residues long. The CDR3 DNA reads TGTGCCAGCAGCCCAGAGCGACGAGTCTCTGGGGCCAACGTCCTGACTTTC. Its translation is CASSPERRVSGANVLTF.

The chain has TRBV7-9 and TRBJ1-2, with a weak D call TRBD1 (5 bases). V was cut by 1 base and J by 7 bases, with 19 bases left in between. The germline gives CDR1 SEHNR, CDR2 FQNEAQ (reference sequence). The CDR3 is 16 residues long. The CDR3 reads CASSLGAGRVVGGYTF. The CDR3 nucleotides read TGTGCCAGCAGCTTAGGGGCCGGCAGGGTAGTCGGTGGCTACACCTTC.

This clone was seen a few times. The chain has TRBV6-5 and TRBJ1-4; D uncertain. The CDR3 extends over 15 amino acids. Trimming left V 1 base short and J 3 bases short, with 9 bases between. Germline CDR1 is MNHEY and CDR2 is SVGAGI. CDR3 sequence (DNA): TGTGCCAGCAGTTACTACCGGGGAGCTAATGAAAAACTGTTTTTT. It translates to CASSYYRGANEKLFF.

This chain links TRBV5-4 with TRBJ1-1; D not certain. The CDR3 consists of 14 residues. V dropped 1 base and J dropped 1 base, with 8 bases sitting between them. Germline CDR1 SGHNT, CDR2 YYREEE (reference sequence). The CDR3 DNA reads TGTGCCAGCAGCTTGTGGCGGCAGAACACTGAAGCTTTCTTT. This encodes CASSLWRQNTEAFF.

V gene TRBV29-1 combines with J gene TRBJ2-1; possible D gene TRBD2, 7 bases. Germline V gene lookup returns CDR1 SQVTM and CDR2 ANQGSEA. The CDR3 spans 13 residues. Trimming took 4 bases from V and 12 from J, leaving 19 bases between them. This CDR3 is CSVGGGGGPGQFF. The CDR3 coding sequence is TGCAGCGTTGGCGGTGGGGGGGGGCCGGGGCAGTTCTTC.

A word on this clone: This sample also contains other DNA sequences that code for the same CDR3. This sequence joins TRBV6-6 and TRBJ1-2, with 9 bases matching TRBD1. CDR3 length: 15 residues. The trim removed 2 bases at V and 6 bases at J, leaving 7 bases unmatched. Germline V CDR1 and CDR2: MNHNY, SVGAGI (reference sequence). Here the CDR3 reads CASSYKTGGRNGYTF. In DNA, the CDR3 is TGTGCCAGCAGTTACAAGACAGGGGGTCGAAATGGCTACACCTTC.

This chain uses TRBV9 with TRBJ2-5, with D tentatively TRBD2 (6 bases). Germline V gives CDR1 SGDLS, CDR2 YYNGEE. The length of the CDR3 is 15 residues. Trimming stripped 2 bases from V and 4 bases from J, with 15 bases between. CDR3 region: CASSVGSILGETQYF. As DNA, the CDR3 is TGTGCCAGCAGCGTCGGGAGCATCTTAGGAGAGACCCAGTACTTC.

The chain is built from TRBV6-5 and TRBJ1-2; possibly TRBD1 for D (6 bases). The CDR3 length is 12 residues. Per germline, CDR1 MNHEY and CDR2 SVGAGI. Trimming stripped 2 bases from V and 7 bases from J, with 8 bases between. CDR3 residues: CASSYVGGGYTF. Written as DNA, the CDR3 is TGTGCCAGCAGTTACGTAGGGGGTGGCTACACCTTC.

This clone was seen a single time. This chain connects TRBV28 to TRBJ2-5; 13 nucleotides match TRBD2. From germline, CDR1 is MDHEN and CDR2 SYDVKM. The V segment lost 5 bases and the J segment 2 bases; nucleotides outside the gene matches: 8. The CDR3 extends over 17 amino acids. CDR3 coding DNA: TGTGCCAGCAGTCCCCAGGGACTAGCGGGGAGACAAGAGACCCAGTACTTC. This gives the protein CASSPQGLAGRQETQYF.

The chain has TRBV5-1 and TRBJ2-3; 8 bases map to TRBD2. The CDR3 sequence is 15 residues long. The ends lost 7 bases at V and 0 bases at J; junction bases unmatched: 7. CDR1 and CDR2 (germline): SGHRS, YFSETQ. The CDR3 loop is CASRRASGSTDTQYF. The CDR3 DNA reads TGCGCCAGCCGCAGGGCTAGCGGGAGCACAGATACGCAGTATTTT.

The chain is built from TRBV9 and TRBJ1-6; 9 positions match TRBD1. The germline gives CDR1 SGDLS, CDR2 YYNGEE. J gave up 7 bases and V 3 bases, and 8 bases lay outside the gene matches. The CDR3 consists of 16 residues. The CDR3 region has the DNA TGTGCCAGCAGCGCAATACCCGGGACAGGGAATTCACCCCTCCACTTT. Encoded protein: CASSAIPGTGNSPLHF. Filled out from reference TRBV9 and TRBJ1-6, the complete variable domain reads DSGVTQTPKHLITATGQRVTLRCSPRSGDLSVYWYQQSLDQGLQFLIQYYNGEERAKGNILERFSAQQFPDLHSELNLSSLELGDSALYFCASSAIPGTGNSPLHFGNGTRLTVT.

The V call is TRBV9, the J call TRBJ1-3; D is possibly TRBD1 (6 bases). The CDR3 consists of 20 residues. From germline, CDR1 is SGDLS and CDR2 YYNGEE. V gave up 2 bases and J gave up 0 bases, with 24 bases separating them. The CDR3 loop reads CASSVSSGTGIDYSGNTIYF. The CDR3 DNA is TGTGCCAGCAGCGTCTCTTCTGGAACAGGGATCGACTACTCTGGAAACACCATATATTTT.

This chain uses TRBV2 with TRBJ1-5, with D possibly matching TRBD1 (6 bases). CDR1 and CDR2 from the germline V gene are SNHLY and FYNNEI. V was pared by 5 bases and J by 9 bases, with 17 bases between. CDR3 length: 14 amino acids. CDR3 sequence: CASSPQGDRWPQHF. In nucleotides, the CDR3 is TGTGCCAGCAGTCCACAGGGTGATAGGTGGCCCCAGCATTTT.

This rearrangement joins TRBV5-4 to TRBJ2-2, with D possibly matching TRBD2 (6 bases). The CDR3 sequence is 17 residues long. Germline CDR1 is SGHNT and CDR2 is YYREEE (reference sequence). Trimming took off 0 bases at V and 6 bases at J, with 18 bases between the two ends. CDR3 DNA: TGTGCCAGCAGCTTGGGACTAGTGGGGGGTATCCCCGGGGAGCTGTTTTTT. As protein: CASSLGLVGGIPGELFF.

The genes are TRBV28 and TRBJ1-2; D is ambiguous. The V end was cut by 8 bases, the J end by 4 bases, with 14 bases between. The CDR3 runs to 13 residues. Germline lookup yields CDR1 MDHEN and CDR2 SYDVKM. CDR3 region: CASGAGGPYGYTF. The CDR3 DNA sequence: TGTGCCAGCGGTGCAGGTGGGCCCTATGGCTACACCTTC.

The chain has TRBV7-9 and TRBJ2-7; 8 positions agree with TRBD2. After removal of 1 base from V and 4 bases from J, the junction contained 6 bases not matched to a gene. The CDR3 consists of 15 residues. The germline V gene encodes CDR1 SEHNR and CDR2 FQNEAQ (reference sequence). In DNA, the CDR3 is TGTGCCAGCAGCTTAGAGGCGGGAGGACGATACGAGCAGTACTTC. This translates into CASSLEAGGRYEQYF. Full variable domain (missing parts from reference TRBV7-9 and TRBJ2-7): DTGVSQNPRHKITKRGQNVTFRCDPISEHNRLYWYRQTLGQGPEFLTYFQNEAQLEKSRLLSDRFSAERPKGSFSTLEIQRTEQGDSAMYLCASSLEAGGRYEQYFGPGTRLTVT.

This chain joins TRBV7-9 and TRBJ1-2, with D perhaps TRBD1 (6 bases). Trimming removed 1 base from V and 2 bases from J, with 11 bases in between. The CDR3 contains 15 residues. The germline V gene encodes CDR1 SEHNR and CDR2 FQNEAQ (reference sequence). The CDR3 loop is CASSLVRTGNYGYTF. Here the CDR3 DNA reads TGTGCCAGCAGCTTAGTCCGCACAGGGAACTATGGCTACACCTTC. Full variable domain (remainder filled in from reference TRBV7-9 and TRBJ1-2): DTGVSQNPRHKITKRGQNVTFRCDPISEHNRLYWYRQTLGQGPEFLTYFQNEAQLEKSRLLSDRFSAERPKGSFSTLEIQRTEQGDSAMYLCASSLVRTGNYGYTFGSGTRLTVV.

This rearrangement joins TRBV7-8 to TRBJ1-4; 11 nucleotides align to TRBD1. This CDR3 contains 14 residues. Germline V gene lookup returns CDR1 SGHVS and CDR2 FQNEAQ. With 6 bases clipped from V and 5 bases from J, the junction kept 2 bases outside the gene matches. The CDR3 protein is CASRGTGGNEKLFF. The DNA of the CDR3 is TGTGCCAGCAGAGGGACAGGGGGGAATGAAAAACTGTTTTTT.